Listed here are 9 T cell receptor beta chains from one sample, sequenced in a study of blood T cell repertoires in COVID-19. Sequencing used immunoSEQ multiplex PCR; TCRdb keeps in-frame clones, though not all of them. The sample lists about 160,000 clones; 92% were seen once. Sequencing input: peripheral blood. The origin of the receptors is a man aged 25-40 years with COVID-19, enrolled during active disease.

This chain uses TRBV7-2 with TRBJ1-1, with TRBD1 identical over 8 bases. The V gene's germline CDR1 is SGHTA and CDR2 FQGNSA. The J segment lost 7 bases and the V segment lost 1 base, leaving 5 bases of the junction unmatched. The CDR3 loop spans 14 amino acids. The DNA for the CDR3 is TGTGCCAGCAGCTTAGTTGGGACAGGCGTTGAAGCTTTCTTT. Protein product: CASSLVGTGVEAFF. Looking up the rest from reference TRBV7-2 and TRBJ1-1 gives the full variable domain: GAGVSQSPSNKVTEKGKDVELRCDPISGHTALYWYRQSLGQGLEFLIYFQGNSAPDKSGLPSDRFSAERTGGSVSTLTIQRTQQEDSAVYLCASSLVGTGVEAFFGQGTRLTVV.

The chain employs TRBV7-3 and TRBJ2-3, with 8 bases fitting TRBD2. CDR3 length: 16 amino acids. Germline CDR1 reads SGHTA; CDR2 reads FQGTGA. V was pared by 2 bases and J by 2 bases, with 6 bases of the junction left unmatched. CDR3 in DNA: TGTGCCAGCAGCTTAGGGGCGGGGGGCTCCACAGATACGCAGTATTTT. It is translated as CASSLGAGGSTDTQYF.

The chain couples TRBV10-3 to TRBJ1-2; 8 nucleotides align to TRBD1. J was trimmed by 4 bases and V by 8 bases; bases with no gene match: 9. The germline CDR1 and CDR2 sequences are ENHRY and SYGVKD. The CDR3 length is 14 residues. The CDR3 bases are TGTGCCATCGGCCAGGGGGCGTGGGTCTATGGCTACACCTTC. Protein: CAIGQGAWVYGYTF.

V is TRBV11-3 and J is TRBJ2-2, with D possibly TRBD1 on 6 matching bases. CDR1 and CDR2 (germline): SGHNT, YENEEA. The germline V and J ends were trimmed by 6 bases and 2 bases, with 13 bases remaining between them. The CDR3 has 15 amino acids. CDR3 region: CASSLGQTNTGELFF. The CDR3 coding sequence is TGTGCCAGCAGTCTCGGACAGACTAACACCGGGGAGCTGTTTTTT.

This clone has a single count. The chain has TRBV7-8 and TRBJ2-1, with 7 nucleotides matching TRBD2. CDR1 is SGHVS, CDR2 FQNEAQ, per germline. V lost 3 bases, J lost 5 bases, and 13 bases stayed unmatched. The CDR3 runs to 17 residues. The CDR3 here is CASSLDERREWDNEQFF. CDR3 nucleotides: TGTGCCAGCAGCTTGGACGAGCGGCGGGAGTGGGACAATGAGCAGTTCTTC.

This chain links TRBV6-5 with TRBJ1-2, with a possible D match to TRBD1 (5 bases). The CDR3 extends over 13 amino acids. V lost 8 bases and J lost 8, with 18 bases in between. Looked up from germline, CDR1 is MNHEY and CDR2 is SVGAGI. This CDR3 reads CASPAGGYAGYTF. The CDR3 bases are TGTGCCAGCCCAGCGGGGGGGTACGCCGGCTACACCTTC.

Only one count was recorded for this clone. Here the CDR3 reads CASSRGTSRSSGNTIYF. The CDR3 region has the DNA TGTGCCAGCAGCAGGGGTACATCGAGAAGCTCTGGAAACACCATATATTTT. The J gene is TRBJ1-3, the V gene TRBV9; D possibly corresponds to TRBD1 (5 bases). The CDR3 has 17 residues. V was pared by 4 bases and J by 0 bases, with 17 bases between. The germline V gene has CDR1 SGDLS and CDR2 YYNGEE.

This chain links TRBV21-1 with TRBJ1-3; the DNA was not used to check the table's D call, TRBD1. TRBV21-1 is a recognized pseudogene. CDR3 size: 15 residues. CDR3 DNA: TGTGCCAGCACCGGACAGGCCAGCTCTGGAAACACCATATATTTT. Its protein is CASTGQASSGNTIYF.

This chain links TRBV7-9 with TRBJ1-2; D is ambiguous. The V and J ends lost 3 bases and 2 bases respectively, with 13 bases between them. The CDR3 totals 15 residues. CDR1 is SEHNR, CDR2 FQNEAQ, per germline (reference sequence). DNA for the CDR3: TGTGCCAGCAGCTTCCCGGGGAGGACCAACTATGGCTACACCTTC. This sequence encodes CASSFPGRTNYGYTF.